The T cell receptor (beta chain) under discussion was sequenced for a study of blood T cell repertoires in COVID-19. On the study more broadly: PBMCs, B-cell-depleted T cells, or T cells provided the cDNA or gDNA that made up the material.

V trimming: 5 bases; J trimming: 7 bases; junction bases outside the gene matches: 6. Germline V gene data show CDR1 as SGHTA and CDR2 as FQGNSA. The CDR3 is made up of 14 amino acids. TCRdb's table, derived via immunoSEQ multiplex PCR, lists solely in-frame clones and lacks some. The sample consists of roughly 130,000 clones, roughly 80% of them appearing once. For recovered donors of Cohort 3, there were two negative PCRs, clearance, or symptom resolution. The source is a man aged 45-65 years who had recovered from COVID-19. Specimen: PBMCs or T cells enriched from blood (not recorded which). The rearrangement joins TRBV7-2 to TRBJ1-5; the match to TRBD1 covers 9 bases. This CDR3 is CASSLDRGWQPQHF. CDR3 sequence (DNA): TGTGCCAGCAGCCTAGACAGGGGGTGGCAGCCCCAGCATTTT.